These T cell receptor beta chains were read from a single sample in a study of vaccination and CD4 T cells after COVID-19. These receptors' targets are unknown. MiXCR, run by TCRdb on the PCR reads, gives a single entry per CDR3 protein. The sample lists about 17,000 distinct CDR3 sequences; roughly 56% were seen once. The input for sequencing was CD4+ T cells from blood, cultured in vitro, taken after SARS-CoV-2 vaccination. The receptors here all came from a human donor who had recovered from COVID-19. Each CDR3 is given with its conserved first and last residue. A D gene is named only where the DNA matches it firmly. The listing skips clone size in some rows; elsewhere it reads once, few, many or a size class.

D	V	size	J	CDR3	DNA
TRBD1	TRBV19	-	TRBJ1-2	CASSITRDRIYGYTF	TGTGCCAGTAGTATAACCCGGGACAGGATTTATGGCTACACCTTC
TRBD1	TRBV6-1	-	TRBJ1-5	CASSIRDRGNQPQHF	TGTGCCAGCTCTATCAGGGACAGGGGCAATCAGCCCCAGCATTTT
-	TRBV30	-	TRBJ1-2	CAGIHSGPRYGYTF	TGTGCCGGAATCCACAGCGGTCCCCGCTATGGCTACACCTTC
-	TRBV6-2/TRBV6-3	-	TRBJ2-3	CASSYLLFTDTQYF	TGTGCCAGCAGTTACCTTCTCTTCACAGATACGCAGTATTTT
-	TRBV7-3	once	TRBJ2-2	CASRDTTNTGELFF	TGTGCCAGCCGGGACACTACGAACACCGGGGAGCTGTTTTTT
-	TRBV11-2	-	TRBJ1-1	CASSWSSGDRYGAFF	TGTGCCAGCAGCTGGTCATCCGGGGACCGCTATGGAGCTTTCTTT
TRBD1	TRBV5-5	-	TRBJ1-4	CASSPTGGREKLFF	TGTGCCAGCAGCCCGACAGGGGGGAGAGAAAAACTGTTTTTT
-	TRBV10-3	few	TRBJ2-5	CAISKTSGLAQETQYF	TGTGCCATCAGTAAGACTTCCGGGCTAGCCCAAGAGACCCAGTACTTC
-	TRBV7-3	-	TRBJ2-2	CASSGGGDTGELFF	TGTGCCAGCAGCGGAGGGGGCGACACCGGGGAGCTGTTTTTT
TRBD2	TRBV20-1	-	TRBJ2-2	CSARQSSPSGFTGELFF	TGCAGTGCTAGGCAAAGCTCGCCTAGCGGATTCACCGGGGAGCTGTTTTTT
TRBD1	TRBV12-3/TRBV12-4	few	TRBJ1-2	CASSVGTVYGYTF	TGTGCCAGCAGTGTAGGGACAGTTTATGGCTACACCTTC
TRBD2	TRBV19	-	TRBJ2-1	CASSAKLAGGHNEQFF	TGTGCCAGTAGTGCAAAACTAGCGGGAGGGCACAATGAGCAGTTCTTC
-	TRBV11-2	few	TRBJ2-1	CASSLQGNEQFF	TGTGCCAGCAGCCTTCAAGGCAATGAGCAGTTCTTC
-	TRBV20-1	-	TRBJ1-3	CSARDSGPTRHSGNTIYF	TGCAGTGCTAGAGACTCGGGTCCGACACGACACTCTGGAAACACCATATATTTT
TRBD1	TRBV7-9	-	TRBJ1-2	CASSPRTGGYGYTF	TGTGCCAGCAGCCCCCGGACAGGGGGATATGGCTACACCTTC
-	TRBV6-2/TRBV6-3	-	TRBJ1-6	CASSYLGSPLHF	TGTGCCAGCAGCTATTTGGGTTCACCCCTCCACTTT
-	TRBV7-6	few	TRBJ2-3	CASSEHRDTQYF	TGTGCCAGCAGCGAGCATAGGGATACGCAGTATTTT
TRBD2	TRBV7-6	-	TRBJ2-5	CASTPLGLAEEETQYF	TGTGCCAGCACTCCCCTAGGGCTAGCGGAGGAAGAGACCCAGTACTTC
TRBD1	TRBV9	-	TRBJ2-1	CASSPTAQGFGEQFF	TGTGCCAGCAGCCCCACGGCACAGGGGTTCGGTGAGCAGTTCTTC
TRBD1	TRBV10-3	-	TRBJ1-5	CAISESTTGRQPQHF	TGTGCCATCAGTGAGTCCACGACAGGGCGTCAGCCCCAGCATTTT
-	TRBV6-2/TRBV6-3	once	TRBJ2-7	CASSYSNEQYF	TGTGCCAGCAGTTACTCAAACGAGCAGTACTTC
-	TRBV6-1	few	TRBJ2-2	CASSDGDGELFF	TGTGCCAGCAGTGATGGTGACGGGGAGCTGTTTTTT
TRBD2	TRBV20-1	-	TRBJ2-3	CSASPLAGNPASDTQYF	TGCAGTGCTAGTCCCCTAGCGGGGAACCCGGCGTCCGATACGCAGTATTTT
-	TRBV7-2	-	TRBJ2-7	CASSGSQGLGEQYF	TGTGCCAGCAGCGGCAGCCAGGGGTTAGGGGAGCAGTACTTC
-	TRBV11-3	-	TRBJ2-3	CASSEIARGGHTQYF	TGTGCCAGCAGCGAAATAGCGCGAGGAGGTCATACGCAGTATTTT
TRBD1	TRBV12-3/TRBV12-4	-	TRBJ1-5	CASSTGTGGQPQHF	TGTGCCAGCAGTACCGGGACAGGGGGGCAGCCCCAGCATTTT
-	TRBV7-9	-	TRBJ1-2	CASSRGAPKNYGYTF	TGTGCCAGCAGCAGGGGAGCTCCAAAAAACTATGGCTACACCTTC
-	TRBV7-6	-	TRBJ2-7	CASSLGRQGGEQYF	TGTGCCAGCAGCTTAGGGCGGCAGGGGGGAGAGCAGTACTTC
-	TRBV2	-	TRBJ2-5	CASSEARGGPVETQYF	TGTGCCAGCAGTGAAGCGCGCGGGGGCCCTGTCGAGACCCAGTACTTC
-	TRBV7-8	-	TRBJ2-5	CASSLGRELQETQYF	TGTGCCAGCAGCTTAGGGAGGGAGCTACAAGAGACCCAGTACTTC
TRBD2	TRBV20-1	-	TRBJ2-1	CSPSTSGRGLSYNEQFF	TGCAGTCCTTCAACTAGCGGGAGAGGATTGTCCTACAATGAGCAGTTCTTC
-	TRBV18	-	TRBJ1-6	CASSPFPGADSPLHF	TGTGCCAGCTCACCTTTCCCGGGAGCGGATTCACCCCTCCACTTT
-	TRBV15	-	TRBJ1-3	CATSRNLQASSGNTIYF	TGTGCCACCAGCAGGAATCTACAGGCAAGCTCTGGAAACACCATATATTTT
TRBD2	TRBV7-2	-	TRBJ2-3	CASSLPLAGGPDTQYF	TGTGCCAGCAGCTTGCCGCTAGCGGGAGGGCCAGATACGCAGTATTTT
-	TRBV27	-	TRBJ1-1	CASSEREGRGIEAFF	TGTGCCAGCAGCGAGAGGGAAGGACGGGGCATTGAAGCTTTCTTT
-	TRBV20-1	-	TRBJ2-3	CSVSAPGLTTDTQYF	TGCAGTGTTTCGGCACCGGGACTTACCACAGATACGCAGTATTTT
TRBD1	TRBV7-9	few	TRBJ1-3	CASSTGETIYF	TGTGCCAGCAGCACAGGGGAGACCATATATTTT
-	TRBV27	few	TRBJ2-5	CASKNGETQYF	TGTGCCAGTAAGAACGGGGAGACCCAGTACTTC
TRBD2	TRBV7-2	few	TRBJ2-7	CASRPTSGGDEQYF	TGTGCCAGCAGACCGACTAGCGGGGGCGACGAGCAGTACTTC
-	TRBV7-2	-	TRBJ1-2	CASSLDDSYGYTF	TGTGCCAGCAGCTTAGACGATAGCTATGGCTACACCTTC
-	TRBV7-9	-	TRBJ1-1	CASSPDARPLGAFF	TGTGCCAGCAGCCCGGACGCCCGCCCTCTCGGAGCTTTCTTT
-	TRBV20-1	-	TRBJ2-3	CSARSDTQYF	TGCAGTGCTAGGTCAGATACGCAGTATTTT
-	TRBV28	-	TRBJ1-2	CASSLSGRGGYGYTF	TGTGCCAGCAGTTTAAGCGGCCGGGGAGGCTATGGCTACACCTTC
-	TRBV7-8	-	TRBJ1-2	CASSLAEHYGYTF	TGTGCCAGCAGCTTAGCAGAACACTATGGCTACACCTTC
TRBD2	TRBV7-3	-	TRBJ2-1	CASSSGLAGVNEQFF	TGTGCCAGCAGCTCCGGACTAGCGGGAGTTAACGAGCAGTTCTTC
-	TRBV6-1	few	TRBJ1-6	CASSDRGRSPLHF	TGTGCCAGCAGTGACAGGGGACGCTCACCCCTCCACTTT
TRBD1	TRBV27	-	TRBJ1-2	CASSLSRQGVGGYTF	TGTGCCAGCAGTTTATCACGGCAGGGGGTGGGTGGCTACACCTTC
-	TRBV21-1	-	TRBJ2-3	CASSKVGGGGTSTDTQYF	TGTGCCAGCAGCAAAGTGGGGGGAGGGGGGACTAGCACAGATACGCAGTATTTT
-	TRBV25-1	-	TRBJ1-1	CASRPPDTGYTEAFF	TGTGCCAGCAGACCCCCGGACACAGGGTACACTGAAGCTTTCTTT
-	TRBV7-2	-	TRBJ1-5	CASSIHPSSNQPQHF	TGTGCCAGCTCAATCCATCCGTCGAGCAATCAGCCCCAGCATTTT
-	TRBV7-2	-	TRBJ2-7	CASSLGGGRPYEQYF	TGTGCCAGCAGCTTGGGCGGAGGGCGTCCCTACGAGCAGTACTTC
-	TRBV11-2	-	TRBJ2-5	CASSPTGTETQYF	TGTGCCAGCAGCCCAACAGGGACAGAGACCCAGTACTTC
TRBD2	TRBV10-1	few	TRBJ2-1	CASSEGAGGKDNEQFF	TGCGCCAGCAGTGAGGGAGCGGGAGGGAAGGACAATGAGCAGTTCTTC
TRBD1	TRBV2	few	TRBJ1-6	CASSERDSRTNSPLHF	TGTGCCAGCAGCGAACGGGACAGCCGAACTAATTCACCCCTCCACTTT
TRBD1	TRBV27	few	TRBJ2-3	CASSMETGQPTDTQYF	TGTGCCAGCAGTATGGAAACGGGACAGCCTACAGATACGCAGTATTTT